The text below deals with one TCR beta chain. This specimen comes from a study of cytomegalovirus exposure and HLA in healthy donors. 60 Vbeta and 13 Jbeta primers were used in PCR. Assay used: immunoSEQ multiplex PCR; TCRdb lists only in-frame clones, some missing. The sample comprises some 120,000 clones, roughly 80% of which are singletons, and about 1.7% rests with the top ten. The CDR3 extends over 14 amino acids. Germline CDR1 reads MNHEY; CDR2 reads SVGAGI. V was clipped by 6 bases and J by 2 bases, with 14 bases between them. The sequence came from a man between 18 and 29 years old in good health and CMV-seronegative. The material sequenced was PBMCs. The gene calls are TRBV6-5 and TRBJ2-7; D ambiguous. The CDR3 DNA follows: TGTGCCAGCAGCCCCCAGTTTGGCCCCTACGAGCAGTACTTC. Protein product: CASSPQFGPYEQYF.